Below, 11 T cell receptor beta chains from the same sample are listed, as sequenced in a study of blood T cell repertoires in COVID-19. TCRdb keeps only in-frame clones here, not all; method: immunoSEQ multiplex PCR. The sample consists of 70,000 to 90,000 clones, roughly 78% of them appearing once. Sequencing was carried out using peripheral blood. These receptors were taken from a woman aged 80 or over with acute or convalescent COVID-19.

The chain carries TRBV19 and TRBJ2-7; 11 bases agree with TRBD2. The CDR3 length is 19 residues. Germline V gene lookup returns CDR1 LNHDA and CDR2 SQIVND (reference sequence). Trimming at V came to 5 bases and at J to 0 bases, leaving 15 bases not matched to a gene. This CDR3 is CASSSTGTSGPGGSYEQYF. In nucleotides, the CDR3 is TGTGCCAGTAGTTCTACCGGGACTAGCGGACCCGGCGGCTCCTACGAGCAGTACTTC.

The chain recombines TRBV4-2 with TRBJ2-2; D gene uncertain. The CDR3 loop spans 11 amino acids. V was cut by 5 bases and J by 8 bases, with 6 bases left in between. CDR1 is LGHNA, CDR2 YNFKEQ, per germline. The CDR3 DNA follows: TGTGCCAGCAGCGCGAGGGGGGAGCTGTTTTTT. This sequence encodes CASSARGELFF.

The genes are TRBV5-1 and TRBJ1-1, with 7 bases lining up with TRBD1. V lost 4 bases, J lost 0 bases, and 12 bases stayed unmatched. Germline V gene data show CDR1 as SGHRS and CDR2 as YFSETQ. The CDR3 extends over 17 amino acids. In DNA, the CDR3 is TGCGCCAGCAGCCCAAACCCGAACAGGGGAATGAACACTGAAGCTTTCTTT. It encodes CASSPNPNRGMNTEAFF. Variable domain in full (rest from reference TRBV5-1 and TRBJ1-1): KAGVTQTPRYLIKTRGQQVTLSCSPISGHRSVSWYQQTPGQGLQFLFEYFSETQRNKGNFPGRFSGRQFSNSRSEMNVSTLELGDSALYLCASSPNPNRGMNTEAFFGQGTRLTVV.

The table lists this clone with a few counts. This chain joins TRBV12-3 or TRBV12-4 and TRBJ1-2; D may be TRBD1 (5 bases). Trimming cost V 6 bases and J 6 bases, with 14 bases left between them. This CDR3 has 13 amino acids. The CDR3 here is CASSLAGRDGYTF. The CDR3 bases are TGTGCCAGCAGCCTCGCTGGCAGGGATGGCTACACCTTC.

With regard to this clone: The same CDR3 can be traced to other DNA sequences in this sample. V is TRBV25-1 and J is TRBJ1-2; tentative D call: TRBD1 (5 bases). Germline V gene sequence: CDR1 MGHDK, CDR2 SYGVNS. This CDR3 contains 14 residues. Trimming left V 1 base short and J 2 bases short, with 8 bases between. The chain's CDR3 is CASSESGDNYGYTF. DNA for the CDR3: TGTGCCAGCAGTGAATCGGGGGACAACTATGGCTACACCTTC.

Here the CDR3 reads CASSPNNQGLAFF. CDR3 DNA: TGTGCCAGCAGCCCGAACAACCAGGGGCTAGCTTTCTTT. The rearrangement links TRBV7-9 to TRBJ1-1; weak D call: TRBD1 (6 bases). CDR1 is SEHNR, CDR2 FQNEAQ, per germline (reference sequence). This CDR3 is 13 amino acids long. V was cut by 5 bases and J by 10 bases, with 17 bases left in between.

The chain employs TRBV29-1 and TRBJ2-5, with 8 bases identical to TRBD1. Germline lookup yields CDR1 SQVTM and CDR2 ANQGSEA. The CDR3 runs 11 residues. In nucleotides, the CDR3 is TGCAGGGGGGACAGGCAAGAGACCCAGTACTTC. Amino acids: CRGDRQETQYF.

In nucleotides, the CDR3 is TGCGCCAGCAGCGTACGACTAGCGGGAGGCCACGGGGAGCTGTTTTTT. This gives the protein CASSVRLAGGHGELFF. The V call is TRBV5-1, the J call TRBJ2-2, with TRBD2 matching 13 bases. The CDR3 loop spans 16 amino acids. V trimming: 4 bases; J trimming: 7 bases; junction bases outside the gene matches: 7. Germline CDR1 and CDR2: SGHRS and YFSETQ.

The DNA for the CDR3 is TGTGCCAGTCACAGGGGGCTAAACACTGAAGCTTTCTTT. Translating it yields CASHRGLNTEAFF. The chain joins TRBV6-5 to TRBJ1-1, with 9 bases identical to TRBD1. In germline, CDR1 is MNHEY, CDR2 SVGAGI. V shed 9 bases and J 2 bases; nucleotides not matched to a gene: 4. There are 13 residues in the CDR3.

The gene calls are TRBV18 and TRBJ2-1; D unresolved. V gave up 2 bases and J gave up 3 bases, with 5 bases separating them. The CDR3 covers 13 residues. Germline V gives CDR1 KGHSH, CDR2 LQKENI. The CDR3 coding sequence is TGTGCCAGCTCACCAATAAACTACAATGAGCAGTTCTTC. It translates to CASSPINYNEQFF.

The J gene is TRBJ1-3, the V gene TRBV27; 8 nucleotides line up with TRBD1. With V trimmed by 9 bases and J by 2 bases, 3 bases remained unmatched. Germline V CDR1 and CDR2: MNHEY, SMNVEV (reference sequence). CDR3 length equals 13 residues. The CDR3 is CASQGAPGNTIYF. CDR3 DNA: TGTGCCAGTCAGGGGGCGCCTGGAAACACCATATATTTT.